The 9 T cell receptor beta chains in this list originate from one sample, sequenced in a study of blood T cell repertoires in COVID-19. TCRdb's table, derived via immunoSEQ multiplex PCR, lists solely in-frame clones and lacks some. The sample lists fewer than 250,000 clones, roughly 80% occurring once. Sequencing input: peripheral blood. These receptors all stem from a woman between 45 and 60 years old with acute or convalescent COVID-19.

The chain joins TRBV9 to TRBJ2-3; D gene ambiguous. The ends were cut back, 3 bases at V and 2 bases at J, with 13 bases in the middle. This CDR3 is 15 amino acids long. The V gene's germline CDR1 is SGDLS and CDR2 YYNGEE. The CDR3 reads CASSAQEPSTDTQYF. The CDR3, as DNA: TGTGCCAGCAGCGCCCAGGAACCTTCCACAGATACGCAGTATTTT.

This chain links TRBV15 with TRBJ2-1; TRBD1 agrees at 10 bases. Germline assignment: CDR1 LNHNV and CDR2 YYDKDF (reference sequence). J was trimmed by 6 bases and V by 2 bases; bases with no gene match: 7. CDR3 length: 16 residues. CDR3 in DNA: TGTGCCACCAGCAGATGGGACAGGGGAAGGGGCAATGAGCAGTTCTTC. Its translation is CATSRWDRGRGNEQFF. Filled out from reference TRBV15 and TRBJ2-1, the complete variable domain reads DAMVIQNPRYQVTQFGKPVTLSCSQTLNHNVMYWYQQKSSQAPKLLFHYYDKDFNNEADTPDNFQSRRPNTSFCFLDIRSPGLGDTAMYLCATSRWDRGRGNEQFFGPGTRLTVL.

This chain uses TRBV11-2 with TRBJ2-1; D possibly corresponds to TRBD2 (5 bases). CDR3 length equals 15 residues. Germline loops: CDR1 SGHAT, CDR2 FQNNGV. V was trimmed by 1 base and J by 4 bases, leaving 11 bases between them. In DNA form, the CDR3 reads TGTGCCAGCAGCTTAGGGGAGAACGTTTACAATGAGCAGTTCTTC. It is translated as CASSLGENVYNEQFF.

The V gene is TRBV19, the J gene TRBJ1-4; unclear D gene. CDR1 is LNHDA and CDR2 is SQIVND in the germline V gene (reference sequence). This CDR3 region has 15 residues. V was shortened by 3 bases and J by 8 bases, with 16 bases between the two germline ends. The DNA of the CDR3 is TGTGCCAGTAGTATGCGGTCCAGAGTTCGAGAAAAACTGTTTTTT. Amino acids: CASSMRSRVREKLFF.

The chain recombines TRBV6-6 with TRBJ1-4, with 7 bases identical to TRBD1. Trimming took 4 bases from V and 0 from J; bases not matched to a gene: 5. The CDR3 is 16 amino acids. Germline CDR1 and CDR2: MNHNY and SVGAGI (reference sequence). CDR3 nucleotides: TGTGCCAGCAGTTCGACAGGGTCTACAACTAATGAAAAACTGTTTTTT. The encoded protein is CASSSTGSTTNEKLFF.

This rearrangement joins TRBV19 to TRBJ2-7; D not certain. The CDR3 sequence is 14 residues long. Germline values: CDR1 LNHDA, CDR2 SQIVND (reference sequence). V was pared by 1 base and J by 2 bases, with 9 bases between. DNA of the CDR3: TGTGCCAGTAGTATAGTAGCATCGACCTACGAGCAGTACTTC. This encodes CASSIVASTYEQYF.

This clone was recorded a few times. The chain is built from TRBV7-8 and TRBJ2-7; 7 nucleotides agree with TRBD1. The V gene's germline CDR1 is SGHVS and CDR2 FQNEAQ. The CDR3 length is 15 residues. Germline trimming cut 5 bases from V and 2 bases from J; bases unmatched to any gene: 9. The CDR3 sequence: CASSPWQDRTYEQYF. CDR3 DNA sequence: TGTGCCAGCAGCCCTTGGCAGGACAGGACCTACGAGCAGTACTTC.

The genes are TRBV9 and TRBJ1-2; 12 bases fit TRBD1. J gave up 7 bases and V 4 bases, and 8 bases lay outside the gene matches. The CDR3 sequence is 15 residues long. Germline V gene sequence: CDR1 SGDLS, CDR2 YYNGEE. The CDR3 DNA sequence: TGTGCCAGCAGCTCCCGGGACAGGGGGCTGCGTGGCTACACCTTC. This translates into CASSSRDRGLRGYTF.

The chain uses TRBV7-2 and TRBJ2-2; 11 nucleotides line up with TRBD1. This CDR3 has 16 residues. V trimming: 6 bases; J trimming: 5 bases; junction bases outside the gene matches: 8. The V gene's germline CDR1 is SGHTA and CDR2 FQGNSA. The CDR3 region is CASRLGQGAWTGELFF. The CDR3 coding sequence is TGTGCCAGCAGACTCGGACAGGGGGCATGGACCGGGGAGCTGTTTTTT.